A selection of T cell receptor beta chains follows, all from one sample in a study of T cells in Graves' hyperthyroidism and ophthalmopathy. TCRdb independently ran MiXCR on the multiplex PCR reads; one entry per CDR3 protein. The profile shows around 300,000 distinct CDR3 sequences, about an eighth of them singletons. Sequenced material: blood. The receptors shown here come from a middle-aged woman with Graves' ophthalmopathy. CDR3s include the opening cysteine and the closing phenylalanine or tryptophan. The D gene is left open where the match is weak. Rows may omit the clone size; those that give it use once, few, many or a size class.

v_call: TRBV5-1; d_call: -; j_call: TRBJ2-5; clone_size: few; cdr3_nt: TGCGCCAGCAGCTTGGAGGACCGACCGGGCACCCAGTACTTC; cdr3_aa: CASSLEDRPGTQYF
v_call: TRBV7-6; d_call: -; j_call: TRBJ2-1; clone_size: -; cdr3_nt: TGTTTGGGTTCTCCTTACAATGAGCAGTTCTTC; cdr3_aa: CLGSPYNEQFF
v_call: TRBV7-8; d_call: TRBD1; j_call: TRBJ1-6; clone_size: few; cdr3_nt: TGTGCCAGCAGTTCCCGGGACAGAGTGATTAATTCACCCCTCCACTTT; cdr3_aa: CASSSRDRVINSPLHF
v_call: TRBV5-1; d_call: -; j_call: TRBJ2-5; clone_size: -; cdr3_nt: TGCGCCAGCAGCTTGGGAGGTGAGAGAGAGACCCAGTACTTC; cdr3_aa: CASSLGGERETQYF
v_call: TRBV19; d_call: -; j_call: TRBJ2-2; clone_size: -; cdr3_nt: TGTGCCAGTATTCCCAACCACGGGGTTACCGGGGAGCTGTTTTTT; cdr3_aa: CASIPNHGVTGELFF
v_call: TRBV6-1; d_call: -; j_call: TRBJ1-6; clone_size: -; cdr3_nt: TGTGCCAGCAGTGGAACGACTTCTAATTCACCCCTCCACTTT; cdr3_aa: CASSGTTSNSPLHF
v_call: TRBV7-9; d_call: -; j_call: TRBJ1-1; clone_size: many; cdr3_nt: TGTGCCAGCAGCACTGGGACTGAAGCTTTCTTT; cdr3_aa: CASSTGTEAFF
v_call: TRBV12-3/TRBV12-4; d_call: -; j_call: TRBJ2-1; clone_size: many; cdr3_nt: TGTGCCAGCAGCACAGGTGGTTCCTACAATGAGCAGTTCTTC; cdr3_aa: CASSTGGSYNEQFF
v_call: TRBV5-6; d_call: -; j_call: TRBJ1-1; clone_size: -; cdr3_nt: TGTGCCAGCACCCGGGGGGAGGCCGGGGAAGCTTTCTTT; cdr3_aa: CASTRGEAGEAFF
v_call: TRBV29-1; d_call: TRBD2; j_call: TRBJ2-5; clone_size: few; cdr3_nt: TGCAGCGTTGAGCCTCCCTGGCTCCCCCGGACTAGCGGGGGGGGGGCCCAGTACTTC; cdr3_aa: CSVEPPWLPRTSGGGAQYF
v_call: TRBV10-3; d_call: TRBD1; j_call: TRBJ1-3; clone_size: few; cdr3_nt: TGTGCCATCAGTGACAGGGGGTCCTACTCTGGAAACACCATATATTTT; cdr3_aa: CAISDRGSYSGNTIYF
v_call: TRBV5-5; d_call: -; j_call: TRBJ2-7; clone_size: -; cdr3_nt: TGTGCCAGCAGCTTTAGCCCGGGTGCCTCCTACGAGCAGTACTTC; cdr3_aa: CASSFSPGASYEQYF
v_call: TRBV28; d_call: -; j_call: TRBJ2-2; clone_size: many; cdr3_nt: TGTGCCAGCAGTTCATCCACCACCGGGGAGCTGTTTTTT; cdr3_aa: CASSSSTTGELFF
v_call: TRBV5-1; d_call: -; j_call: TRBJ2-2; clone_size: -; cdr3_nt: TGCGCCAGCAGCTTGAAGGGTACCGGCGGGGAGCTGTTTTTT; cdr3_aa: CASSLKGTGGELFF
v_call: TRBV12-3/TRBV12-4; d_call: TRBD2; j_call: TRBJ2-3; clone_size: many; cdr3_nt: TGTGCCAGCAGGGGACTAGCGGGGGGCTCAACCACAGATACGCAGTATTTT; cdr3_aa: CASRGLAGGSTTDTQYF
v_call: TRBV11-2; d_call: -; j_call: TRBJ1-1; clone_size: many; cdr3_nt: TGTGCCAGCAGCTTAGACCCCGGGAAGAACACTGAAGCTTTCTTT; cdr3_aa: CASSLDPGKNTEAFF
v_call: TRBV2; d_call: -; j_call: TRBJ2-7; clone_size: once; cdr3_nt: TGTGCCAGCAACCAGGGCACTGCCTACGAGCAGTACTTC; cdr3_aa: CASNQGTAYEQYF
v_call: TRBV3-1; d_call: TRBD1; j_call: TRBJ2-7; clone_size: many; cdr3_nt: TGTGCCAGCAGCCCCATTACAGGGGGCGCAATGGACGAGCAGTACTTC; cdr3_aa: CASSPITGGAMDEQYF
v_call: TRBV6-5; d_call: -; j_call: TRBJ1-2; clone_size: many; cdr3_nt: TGTGCCAGCAGTTACTCAAGGGGGGCCGGTGGCTACACCTTC; cdr3_aa: CASSYSRGAGGYTF
v_call: TRBV6-5; d_call: TRBD1; j_call: TRBJ2-1; clone_size: -; cdr3_nt: TGTGCCAGCAGTTACTCCTTGGGACAGGGCTACAATGAGCAGTTCTTC; cdr3_aa: CASSYSLGQGYNEQFF
v_call: TRBV29-1; d_call: -; j_call: TRBJ2-3; clone_size: -; cdr3_nt: TGCAGCGTCGAGAGGACAGCTCACAAGTATTTT; cdr3_aa: CSVERTAHKYF
v_call: TRBV7-9; d_call: TRBD1; j_call: TRBJ1-2; clone_size: many; cdr3_nt: TGTGCCAGCAGTTCTCCACTCGACAGGGGAAACTATGGCTACACCTTC; cdr3_aa: CASSSPLDRGNYGYTF
v_call: TRBV6-1; d_call: -; j_call: TRBJ2-5; clone_size: many; cdr3_nt: TGTGCCAGCACGCGCGAAATAGGGGAGACCCAGTACTTC; cdr3_aa: CASTREIGETQYF
v_call: TRBV7-9; d_call: -; j_call: TRBJ2-5; clone_size: many; cdr3_nt: TGTGCCAGCATCACGGACTTAGGGGGGCAAGAGACCCAGTACTTC; cdr3_aa: CASITDLGGQETQYF
v_call: TRBV7-8; d_call: -; j_call: TRBJ2-1; clone_size: many; cdr3_nt: TGTGCCAGCAGCTTAGCGGGCGGGTTTACCTACAATGAGCAGTTCTTC; cdr3_aa: CASSLAGGFTYNEQFF
v_call: TRBV20-1; d_call: TRBD1; j_call: TRBJ2-7; clone_size: many; cdr3_nt: TGCAGTGCTCGTCGACAGGGAAACTACGAGCAGTACTTC; cdr3_aa: CSARRQGNYEQYF
v_call: TRBV6-5; d_call: TRBD2; j_call: TRBJ2-1; clone_size: many; cdr3_nt: TGTGCCAGCAGTTACTCAAGGCCCGGGGGGACGGGCAATGAGCAGTTCTTC; cdr3_aa: CASSYSRPGGTGNEQFF
v_call: TRBV28; d_call: -; j_call: TRBJ2-2; clone_size: many; cdr3_nt: TGTGCCAGCAGACTCGACGGCACCGGGGAGCTGTTTTTT; cdr3_aa: CASRLDGTGELFF
v_call: TRBV12-3/TRBV12-4; d_call: -; j_call: TRBJ2-1; clone_size: many; cdr3_nt: TGTGCCAGCAGTCCGCTCTCGATACGCTCCTACAATGAGCAGTTCTTC; cdr3_aa: CASSPLSIRSYNEQFF
v_call: TRBV20-1; d_call: -; j_call: TRBJ1-5; clone_size: few; cdr3_nt: TGCAGTGTTTCAGGGCACGGCAATCAGCCCCAGCATTTT; cdr3_aa: CSVSGHGNQPQHF
v_call: TRBV30; d_call: TRBD1; j_call: TRBJ2-7; clone_size: -; cdr3_nt: TGTGCCTGGGGAACAGGGGGGAGCTACGAGCAGTACTTC; cdr3_aa: CAWGTGGSYEQYF
v_call: TRBV28; d_call: -; j_call: TRBJ1-5; clone_size: -; cdr3_nt: TGTGCCAGCAGTAAGGCCAATCAGCCCCAGCATTTT; cdr3_aa: CASSKANQPQHF
v_call: TRBV6-5; d_call: -; j_call: TRBJ2-2; clone_size: many; cdr3_nt: TGTGCCAGCAGTTACTCTGAAGGGCCCGGGGAGCTGTTTTTT; cdr3_aa: CASSYSEGPGELFF
v_call: TRBV11-2; d_call: -; j_call: TRBJ2-7; clone_size: -; cdr3_nt: TGTGCCAGCAGCTTCTCGACAGACAGATACGAGCAGTACTTC; cdr3_aa: CASSFSTDRYEQYF
v_call: TRBV29-1; d_call: TRBD1; j_call: TRBJ1-2; clone_size: many; cdr3_nt: TGCAGCGTTGAGGGGGACAGGGGAAGCTATGGCTACACCTTC; cdr3_aa: CSVEGDRGSYGYTF
v_call: TRBV28; d_call: TRBD2; j_call: TRBJ2-5; clone_size: few; cdr3_nt: TGTGCCAGCTGCATACTAGCGGGAGTTGGGGAGACCCAGTACTTC; cdr3_aa: CASCILAGVGETQYF
v_call: TRBV2; d_call: -; j_call: TRBJ1-4; clone_size: many; cdr3_nt: TGTGCCAGCAGGAGGGAAGGGGAAAAACTGTTTTTT; cdr3_aa: CASRREGEKLFF
v_call: TRBV3-1; d_call: -; j_call: TRBJ2-1; clone_size: few; cdr3_nt: TGTGCCAGCAGCCCTAACAGTTATGAGCAGTTCTTC; cdr3_aa: CASSPNSYEQFF
v_call: TRBV18; d_call: -; j_call: TRBJ2-7; clone_size: -; cdr3_nt: TGTGCCAGCTCACCACGACAGATGCCCCCCTACGAGCAGTACTTC; cdr3_aa: CASSPRQMPPYEQYF
v_call: TRBV27; d_call: -; j_call: TRBJ1-3; clone_size: many; cdr3_nt: TGTGCCAGCAGTTACTCCTCTGGAAACACCATATATTTT; cdr3_aa: CASSYSSGNTIYF
v_call: TRBV24-1; d_call: -; j_call: TRBJ2-5; clone_size: few; cdr3_nt: TGTGCCACCAGTGGGGGAGGCTTGGAGACCCAGTACTTC; cdr3_aa: CATSGGGLETQYF
v_call: TRBV19; d_call: -; j_call: TRBJ1-4; clone_size: few; cdr3_nt: TGTGCCAGTAACCAACAGGGAGAAGTTGGAAAACTGTTTTTT; cdr3_aa: CASNQQGEVGKLFF
v_call: TRBV2; d_call: -; j_call: TRBJ1-5; clone_size: many; cdr3_nt: TGTGCCAGCAACGATAGGGGTCAGCCCCAGCATTTT; cdr3_aa: CASNDRGQPQHF
v_call: TRBV19; d_call: -; j_call: TRBJ1-1; clone_size: -; cdr3_nt: TGTGCCAGTAGTGTAAGGGGAGGGGGAGCTTTCTTT; cdr3_aa: CASSVRGGGAFF
v_call: TRBV20-1; d_call: TRBD1; j_call: TRBJ2-5; clone_size: many; cdr3_nt: TGCAGTGCTAGATGGAGCCAGGGGGCAGGAGAGACCCAGTACTTC; cdr3_aa: CSARWSQGAGETQYF
v_call: TRBV30; d_call: -; j_call: TRBJ1-3; clone_size: -; cdr3_nt: TGTGCCTGGAGTCTGGGGTACGGAAACACCATATATTTT; cdr3_aa: CAWSLGYGNTIYF
v_call: TRBV5-1; d_call: TRBD2; j_call: TRBJ2-2; clone_size: -; cdr3_nt: TGCGCCAGCAGCCGGAGGACTAGCGGGGGCGCGAACACCGGGGAGCTGTTTTTT; cdr3_aa: CASSRRTSGGANTGELFF
v_call: TRBV10-3; d_call: TRBD1; j_call: TRBJ2-2; clone_size: many; cdr3_nt: TGTGCCATCAGTGGACAGGGCGCGAACACCGGGGAGCTGTTTTTT; cdr3_aa: CAISGQGANTGELFF
v_call: TRBV19; d_call: TRBD1; j_call: TRBJ1-2; clone_size: few; cdr3_nt: TGTGCCAGTAGTATTGTGGGACAGGGGAAAGGCTACACCTTC; cdr3_aa: CASSIVGQGKGYTF
v_call: TRBV2; d_call: -; j_call: TRBJ1-5; clone_size: many; cdr3_nt: TGTGCCAGCGCCTGGGGGCAGCGCAATCAGCCCCAGCATTTT; cdr3_aa: CASAWGQRNQPQHF
v_call: TRBV3-1; d_call: TRBD1; j_call: TRBJ2-1; clone_size: -; cdr3_nt: TGTGCCAGCAGCTTCTCTGATCCGGGACAGAACTACGAGCAGTTCTTC; cdr3_aa: CASSFSDPGQNYEQFF
v_call: TRBV5-1; d_call: -; j_call: TRBJ2-3; clone_size: -; cdr3_nt: TGCGCCAGCAGCTTGGACTTCCTCACAGATACGCAGTATTTT; cdr3_aa: CASSLDFLTDTQYF
v_call: TRBV5-1; d_call: -; j_call: TRBJ2-3; clone_size: few; cdr3_nt: TGCGCCAGCAGCCGGGGGACTTCAAGCACAGATACGCAGTATTTT; cdr3_aa: CASSRGTSSTDTQYF
v_call: TRBV19; d_call: -; j_call: TRBJ1-5; clone_size: many; cdr3_nt: TGTGCCAGTAGTATAGATCTCGAGGATCAGCCCCAGCATTTT; cdr3_aa: CASSIDLEDQPQHF